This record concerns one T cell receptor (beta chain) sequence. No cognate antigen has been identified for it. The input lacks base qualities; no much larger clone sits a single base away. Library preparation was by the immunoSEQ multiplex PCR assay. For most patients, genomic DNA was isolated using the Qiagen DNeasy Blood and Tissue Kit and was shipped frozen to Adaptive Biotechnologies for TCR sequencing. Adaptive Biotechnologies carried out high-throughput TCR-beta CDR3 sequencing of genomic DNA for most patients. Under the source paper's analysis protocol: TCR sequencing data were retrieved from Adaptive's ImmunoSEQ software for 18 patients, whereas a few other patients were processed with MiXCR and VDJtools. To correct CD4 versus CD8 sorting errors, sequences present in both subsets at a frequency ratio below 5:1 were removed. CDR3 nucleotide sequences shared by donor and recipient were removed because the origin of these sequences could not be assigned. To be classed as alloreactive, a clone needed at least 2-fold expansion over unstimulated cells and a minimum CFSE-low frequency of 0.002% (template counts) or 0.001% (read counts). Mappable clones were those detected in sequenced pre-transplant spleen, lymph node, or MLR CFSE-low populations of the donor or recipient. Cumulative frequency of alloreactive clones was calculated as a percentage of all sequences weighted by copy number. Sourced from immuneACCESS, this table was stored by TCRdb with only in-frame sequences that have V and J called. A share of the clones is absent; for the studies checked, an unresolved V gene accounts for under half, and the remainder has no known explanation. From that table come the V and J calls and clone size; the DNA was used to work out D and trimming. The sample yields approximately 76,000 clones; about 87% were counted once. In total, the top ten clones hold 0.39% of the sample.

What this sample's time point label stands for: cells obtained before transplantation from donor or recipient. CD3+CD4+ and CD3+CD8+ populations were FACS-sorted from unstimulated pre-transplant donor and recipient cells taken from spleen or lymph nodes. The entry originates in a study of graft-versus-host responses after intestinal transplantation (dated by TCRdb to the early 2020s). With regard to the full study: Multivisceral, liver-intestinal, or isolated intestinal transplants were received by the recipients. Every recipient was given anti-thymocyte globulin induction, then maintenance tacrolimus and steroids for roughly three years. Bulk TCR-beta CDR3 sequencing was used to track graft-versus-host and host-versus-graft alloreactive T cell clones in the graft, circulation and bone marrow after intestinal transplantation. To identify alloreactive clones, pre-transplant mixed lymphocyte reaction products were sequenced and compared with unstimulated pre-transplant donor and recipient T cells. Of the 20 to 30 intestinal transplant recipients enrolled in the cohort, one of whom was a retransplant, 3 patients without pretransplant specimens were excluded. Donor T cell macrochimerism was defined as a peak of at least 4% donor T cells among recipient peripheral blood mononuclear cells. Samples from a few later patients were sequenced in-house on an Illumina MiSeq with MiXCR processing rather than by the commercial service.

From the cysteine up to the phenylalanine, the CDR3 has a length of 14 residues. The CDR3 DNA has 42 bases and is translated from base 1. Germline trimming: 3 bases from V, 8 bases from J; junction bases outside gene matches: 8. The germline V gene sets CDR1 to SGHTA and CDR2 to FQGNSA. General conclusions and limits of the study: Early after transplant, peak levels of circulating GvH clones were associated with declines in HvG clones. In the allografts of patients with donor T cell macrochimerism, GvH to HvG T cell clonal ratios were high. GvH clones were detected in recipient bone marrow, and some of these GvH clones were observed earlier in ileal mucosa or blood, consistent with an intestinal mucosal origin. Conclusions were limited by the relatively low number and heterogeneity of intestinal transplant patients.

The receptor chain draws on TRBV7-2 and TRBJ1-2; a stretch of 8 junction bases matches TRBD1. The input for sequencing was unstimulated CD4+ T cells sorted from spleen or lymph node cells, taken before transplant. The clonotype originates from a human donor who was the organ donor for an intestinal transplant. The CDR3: CASSFWQGATGYTF. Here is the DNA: TGTGCCAGCAGCTTTTGGCAGGGGGCAACCGGCTACACCTTC.